The T cell receptor beta chain under discussion was sequenced for a study of T cell repertoires in cytomegalovirus infection. For the study at large: Matching HLA type, along with CMV infection, was indicated by public TCR beta signatures.

Only a few counts were recorded for this clonotype. No antigen is known for it. Findings and caveats of the study: Summed public TCR beta family frequency identified CMV carriers bearing the relevant HLA. The ex vivo response was dominated by HLA-C-restricted CMV-specific TCR beta clonotypes.

TCRdb recomputed calls from the reads with MiXCR, one row per CDR3 protein. The sample lists around 170,000 distinct CDR3 sequences, roughly 18% occurring once. CDR1 and CDR2 from the germline V gene are SGHVS and FQNEAQ. V gave up 5 bases and J gave up 6 bases, with 20 bases separating them. The CDR3 runs 15 residues. Sequences were obtained from CD8+ T cells from PBMCs. The TCR sequence derives from a human donor in good health (CMV status not recorded). Some clones in this sample may be carry-over from other donors' samples. The chain joins TRBV7-8 to TRBJ2-7; D gene ambiguous. The CDR3 loop is CASSTERSKGSEQYF. CDR3 coding DNA: TGTGCCAGCAGCACAGAACGATCGAAGGGTAGCGAGCAGTACTTC.